These 22 T cell receptor beta chains originate from one sample sequenced in a study of neurological immune-mediated disorders. Each CDR3 protein is one row after TCRdb ran MiXCR on the 5' RACE reads. The repertoire holds about 38,000 distinct CDR3 sequences, 4% to 5.5% seen once, with roughly 9% in the top ten. Material for sequencing was CD4+ T cells from blood. Receptors originate from a man between 18 and 29 years old in good health.

At least ten counts were recorded for this clonotype. The chain recombines TRBV11-2 with TRBJ2-3; D call uncertain. The CDR3 length is 12 residues. CDR1 is SGHAT and CDR2 is FQNNGV in the germline V gene. Trimming left V 7 bases short and J 0 bases short, with 5 bases between. The CDR3, as DNA: TGTGCCAGCAAGTCTAGCACAGATACGCAGTATTTT. This translates into CASKSSTDTQYF.

This clonotype was picked up many times. The rearrangement uses TRBV10-3 and TRBJ2-2; perhaps TRBD2 as D (7 bases). This CDR3 has 18 residues. Germline V lookup: CDR1 ENHRY, CDR2 SYGVKD. V was clipped by 2 bases and J by 1 base, with 17 bases between them. In nucleotides, the CDR3 is TGTGCCATCAGTGAGCTCTCGGGGGGCCTCGGGAACACCGGGGAGCTGTTTTTT. It codes for CAISELSGGLGNTGELFF.

This clonotype came up many times. The rearrangement links TRBV6-5 to TRBJ2-6; D is ambiguous. The CDR3 has 16 amino acids. From germline, CDR1 is MNHEY and CDR2 SVGAGI. The germline V and J ends were trimmed by 5 bases and 3 bases, with 14 bases remaining between them. CDR3 loop: CASSRLAPGGANVLTF. CDR3 nucleotide sequence: TGTGCCAGCAGTCGCCTGGCTCCCGGTGGGGCCAACGTCCTGACTTTC.

This clonotype was detected many times. The chain is built from TRBV29-1 and TRBJ2-7; 7 nucleotides agree with TRBD1. The CDR3 length is 13 residues. Germline assignment: CDR1 SQVTM and CDR2 ANQGSEA. Trimming at V came to 4 bases and at J to 1 base, leaving 4 bases not matched to a gene. The CDR3 nucleotides are TGCAGCGTTGCTCAGGGGGATTCCTACGAGCAGTACTTC. Translated, it gives CSVAQGDSYEQYF.

This clonotype was recorded at least ten times. The V and J genes are TRBV6-6 and TRBJ1-3, with unresolved D. V was pared by 5 bases and J by 4 bases, with 15 bases between. Germline CDR1 MNHNY, CDR2 SVGAGI (reference sequence). This CDR3 contains 15 residues. The CDR3 sequence: CASSPRETSGNTIYF. DNA of the CDR3: TGTGCCAGCAGTCCCCGGGAAACTTCAGGAAACACCATATATTTT.

This clonotype occurred many times. The chain joins TRBV5-5 to TRBJ2-2; TRBD2 matches at 7 bases. The CDR3 contains 16 residues. Germline assignment: CDR1 SGHKS and CDR2 YYEKEE (reference sequence). V gave up 4 bases and J gave up 0 bases; unmatched junction bases: 6. The CDR3 nucleotides read TGTGCCAGCAGCCCCCGACTAGCTCCGAACACCGGGGAGCTGTTTTTT. It translates to CASSPRLAPNTGELFF. Based on the CDR3 plus reference TRBV5-5 and TRBJ2-2, the full variable domain is DAGVTQSPTHLIKTRGQQVTLRCSPISGHKSVSWYQQVLGQGPQFIFQYYEKEERGRGNFPDRFSARQFPNYSSELNVNALLLGDSALYLCASSPRLAPNTGELFFGEGSRLTVL.

This clonotype was seen repeatedly, ten times or more. This chain joins TRBV7-2 and TRBJ2-2; perhaps TRBD2 as D (5 bases). CDR3 length: 13 amino acids. Germline loops: CDR1 SGHTA, CDR2 FQGNSA. The ends were cut back, 5 bases at V and 5 bases at J, with 9 bases in the middle. CDR3 DNA sequence: TGTGCCAGCAGCCCGGTAGCGACCGGGGAGCTGTTTTTT. This translates into CASSPVATGELFF.

This clonotype was observed at least ten times. The V and J genes are TRBV7-9 and TRBJ2-1, with D maybe TRBD2 (5 bases). This CDR3 comprises 16 residues. Germline V lookup: CDR1 SEHNR, CDR2 FQNEAQ (reference sequence). V lost 5 bases to trimming and J lost 3 bases, with 17 bases between them. CDR3: CASSIATGSRYNEQFF. CDR3 in DNA: TGTGCCAGCAGCATCGCGACGGGATCCCGCTACAATGAGCAGTTCTTC.

This clonotype was seen repeatedly, ten times or more. The V gene is TRBV20-1, the J gene TRBJ1-2; 8 nucleotides line up with TRBD1. Trimming at V came to 6 bases and at J to 4 bases, leaving 7 bases not matched to a gene. The length of the CDR3 is 13 residues. Germline assignment: CDR1 DFQATT and CDR2 SNEGSKA (reference sequence). CDR3 DNA: TGCAGTGCGAGCACAGGGGGGACCTATGGCTACACCTTC. It yields the protein CSASTGGTYGYTF.

This clonotype was recorded at least ten times. This chain joins TRBV6-1 and TRBJ2-7; TRBD2 might be the D (6 bases). The CDR3 has 15 residues. Germline assignment: CDR1 MNHNS and CDR2 SASEGT. The germline V and J ends were trimmed by 2 bases and 5 bases, with 16 bases remaining between them. CDR3 amino acids: CASSEPFGGRDEQYF. The CDR3, as DNA: TGTGCCAGCAGTGAACCTTTCGGGGGTAGGGACGAGCAGTACTTC.

This clonotype was seen ten or more times. The rearrangement uses TRBV20-1 and TRBJ2-7; 7 bases are a match to TRBD1. CDR1 and CDR2 (germline): DFQATT, SNEGSKA (reference sequence). The CDR3 is 12 residues long. J lost 5 bases, V lost 6 bases, and 7 bases had no gene match. In DNA form, the CDR3 reads TGCAGTGCGCTCAGGGGGTGGGACGAGCAGTACTTC. Translated, it gives CSALRGWDEQYF.

At least ten counts were recorded for this clonotype. The chain employs TRBV4-1 and TRBJ2-5; D unclear. CDR1 and CDR2 (germline): MGHRA, YSYEKL. Trimming left V 4 bases short and J 1 base short, with 10 bases between. This CDR3 contains 14 residues. This CDR3 reads CASSLQPTQETQYF. CDR3 in DNA: TGCGCCAGCAGCCTTCAGCCCACCCAAGAGACCCAGTACTTC.

The table lists this clonotype with many counts. The V and J genes are TRBV5-1 and TRBJ1-6; the D gene is possibly TRBD1 (5 bases). This CDR3 comprises 14 residues. The V gene's germline CDR1 is SGHRS and CDR2 YFSETQ. Trimming stripped 2 bases from V and 10 bases from J, with 13 bases between. The CDR3 DNA reads as TGCGCCAGCAGCTTCTCAGGGATCGGGTCACCCCTCCACTTT. Its protein product is CASSFSGIGSPLHF. Based on the CDR3 plus reference TRBV5-1 and TRBJ1-6, the full variable domain is KAGVTQTPRYLIKTRGQQVTLSCSPISGHRSVSWYQQTPGQGLQFLFEYFSETQRNKGNFPGRFSGRQFSNSRSEMNVSTLELGDSALYLCASSFSGIGSPLHFGNGTRLTVT.

This clonotype was seen more than once but under ten times. The chain recombines TRBV10-3 with TRBJ1-5; 9 positions agree with TRBD1. The germline V gene has CDR1 ENHRY and CDR2 SYGVKD. The ends lost 6 bases at V and 5 bases at J; junction bases unmatched: 2. The CDR3 has 13 residues. The CDR3 region has the DNA TGTGCCATCAGGGGGGACAGGGATCAGCCCCAGCATTTT. It is translated as CAIRGDRDQPQHF.

In this sample, this clonotype turned up many times. V usage is TRBV27 and J usage is TRBJ1-5; a possible D gene is TRBD1 (5 bases). The length of the CDR3 is 15 residues. V was pared by 5 bases and J by 2 bases, with 13 bases between. Per the germline V gene, CDR1 is MNHEY and CDR2 is SMNVEV (reference sequence). The CDR3 spells CASSKGIARNQPQHF. CDR3 coding DNA: TGTGCCAGCAGTAAGGGGATAGCTCGCAATCAGCCCCAGCATTTT.

This clonotype was seen many times. The V and J genes are TRBV4-1 and TRBJ1-5; no firm D call. CDR1 and CDR2 (germline): MGHRA, YSYEKL. CDR3 size: 9 residues. The V end was cut by 7 bases, the J end by 10 bases, with 5 bases between. In DNA, the CDR3 is TGCGCCAGCAAGACCCCCCAGCATTTT. This codes for CASKTPQHF.

Many counts were recorded for this clonotype. The genes are TRBV20-1 and TRBJ2-5; tentatively, D is TRBD1 (6 bases). CDR1 is DFQATT and CDR2 is SNEGSKA in the germline V gene (reference sequence). This CDR3 spans 13 amino acids. The V gene lost 6 bases and the J gene lost 1 base, with 12 bases spanning the gap. The CDR3 here is CSAHRTAQETQYF. CDR3 in DNA: TGCAGTGCCCACCGGACAGCCCAAGAGACCCAGTACTTC.

At least ten counts were recorded for this clonotype. The V gene is TRBV5-1, the J gene TRBJ2-3; D perhaps matches TRBD2 (6 bases). V was trimmed by 0 bases and J by 1 base, leaving 6 bases between them. Germline V gene data show CDR1 as SGHRS and CDR2 as YFSETQ. This CDR3 is built from 14 residues. CDR3 sequence (DNA): TGCGCCAGCAGCTTGGGGGAGGGCACAGATACGCAGTATTTT. Protein product: CASSLGEGTDTQYF.

Many counts were recorded for this clonotype. The chain has TRBV2 and TRBJ2-3, with 9 bases fitting TRBD2. V was pared by 7 bases and J by 2 bases, with 4 bases of the junction left unmatched. CDR3 length: 14 amino acids. Germline V gives CDR1 SNHLY, CDR2 FYNNEI. In DNA, the CDR3 is TGTGCCAGCACCGCGGGGGGGCCCACAGATACGCAGTATTTT. Its translation is CASTAGGPTDTQYF.

This clonotype was recorded at least ten times. This chain uses TRBV20-1 with TRBJ1-3; D possibly corresponds to TRBD1 (6 bases). CDR1 DFQATT and CDR2 SNEGSKA come from the germline V gene (reference sequence). The V and J ends lost 5 bases and 0 bases respectively, with 11 bases between them. The CDR3 runs 14 residues. The CDR3: CSAYRENSGNTIYF. In DNA form, the CDR3 reads TGCAGTGCTTACAGGGAGAACTCTGGAAACACCATATATTTT.

This clonotype was detected ten times or more. This chain connects TRBV20-1 to TRBJ1-2, with D unclear. CDR3 length: 12 residues. V was cut by 5 bases and J by 8 bases, with 15 bases left in between. Germline V CDR1 and CDR2: DFQATT, SNEGSKA (reference sequence). The CDR3 reads CSAPKGSGGYTF. The CDR3 region has the DNA TGCAGTGCTCCCAAAGGGAGCGGGGGCTACACCTTC.

In its sample, this clonotype was seen many times. V gene TRBV6-2 or TRBV6-3 combines with J gene TRBJ1-2; 9 nucleotides match TRBD1. CDR1 MNHEY and CDR2 SVGEGT come from the germline V gene. This CDR3 comprises 15 residues. V trimming: 6 bases; J trimming: 5 bases; junction bases outside the gene matches: 10. The CDR3 region is CASRTNRGRGYGYTF. The DNA for the CDR3 is TGTGCCAGCAGAACCAACAGGGGGCGCGGGTATGGCTACACCTTC.